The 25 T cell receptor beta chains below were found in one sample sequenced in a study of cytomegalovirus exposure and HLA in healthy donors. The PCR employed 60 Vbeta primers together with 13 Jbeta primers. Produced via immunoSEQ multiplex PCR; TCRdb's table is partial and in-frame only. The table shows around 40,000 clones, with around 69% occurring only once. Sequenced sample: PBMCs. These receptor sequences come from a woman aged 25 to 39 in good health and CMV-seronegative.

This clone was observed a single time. CDR3 in DNA: TGTGCCAGCACAGGACAGGGCAGCTATGGCTACACCTTC. It encodes CASTGQGSYGYTF. The genes are TRBV27 and TRBJ1-2, with 8 positions matching TRBD1. The junction had 5 bases not matched to a gene; V was cut back by 7 bases and J by 4 bases. CDR1 and CDR2 from the germline V gene are MNHEY and SMNVEV (reference sequence). This CDR3 is built from 13 residues.

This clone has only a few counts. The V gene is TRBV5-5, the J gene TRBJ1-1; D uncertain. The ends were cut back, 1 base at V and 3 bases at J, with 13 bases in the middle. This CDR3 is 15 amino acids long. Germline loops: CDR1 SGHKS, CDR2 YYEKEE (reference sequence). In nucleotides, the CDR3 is TGTGCCAGCAGCTTGCATCGGGGTCCCGACACTGAAGCTTTCTTT. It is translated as CASSLHRGPDTEAFF.

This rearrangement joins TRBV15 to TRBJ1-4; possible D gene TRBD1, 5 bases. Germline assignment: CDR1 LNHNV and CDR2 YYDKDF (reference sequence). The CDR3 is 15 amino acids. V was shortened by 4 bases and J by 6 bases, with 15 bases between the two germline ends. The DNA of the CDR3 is TGTGCCACCAGCACCCCCTGGGGGGGAGATGAAAAACTGTTTTTT. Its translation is CATSTPWGGDEKLFF.

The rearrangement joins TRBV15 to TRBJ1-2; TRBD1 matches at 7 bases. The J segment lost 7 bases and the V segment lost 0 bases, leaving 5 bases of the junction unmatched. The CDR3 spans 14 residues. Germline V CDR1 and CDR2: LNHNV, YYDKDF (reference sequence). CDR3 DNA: TGTGCCACCAGCAGAGATCTGGCAGGGGGTGGCTACACCTTC. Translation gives CATSRDLAGGGYTF.

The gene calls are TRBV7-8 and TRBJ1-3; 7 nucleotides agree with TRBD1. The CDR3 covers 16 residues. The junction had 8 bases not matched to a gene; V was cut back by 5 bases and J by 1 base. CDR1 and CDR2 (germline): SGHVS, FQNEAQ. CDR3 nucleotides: TGTGCCAGCAGCGCACCGGGACAGCTTTCTGGAAACACCATATATTTT. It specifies CASSAPGQLSGNTIYF.

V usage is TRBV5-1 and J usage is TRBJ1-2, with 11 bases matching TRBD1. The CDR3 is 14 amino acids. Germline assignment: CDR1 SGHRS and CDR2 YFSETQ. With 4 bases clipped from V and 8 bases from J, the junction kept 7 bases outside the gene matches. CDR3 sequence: CASSPWTGGGGYTF. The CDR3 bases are TGCGCCAGCAGCCCATGGACAGGGGGCGGCGGCTACACCTTC. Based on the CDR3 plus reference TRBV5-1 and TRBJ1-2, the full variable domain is KAGVTQTPRYLIKTRGQQVTLSCSPISGHRSVSWYQQTPGQGLQFLFEYFSETQRNKGNFPGRFSGRQFSNSRSEMNVSTLELGDSALYLCASSPWTGGGGYTFGSGTRLTVV.

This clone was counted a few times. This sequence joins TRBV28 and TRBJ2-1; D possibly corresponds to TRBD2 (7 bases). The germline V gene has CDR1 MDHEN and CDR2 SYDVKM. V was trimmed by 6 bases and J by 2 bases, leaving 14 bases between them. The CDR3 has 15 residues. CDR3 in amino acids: CASRTPGGPYNEQFF. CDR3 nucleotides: TGTGCCAGCAGAACCCCCGGGGGGCCCTACAATGAGCAGTTCTTC.

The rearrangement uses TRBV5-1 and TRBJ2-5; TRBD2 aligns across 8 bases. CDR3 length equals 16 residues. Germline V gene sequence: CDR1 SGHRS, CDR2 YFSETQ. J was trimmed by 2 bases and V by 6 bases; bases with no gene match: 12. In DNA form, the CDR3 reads TGCGCCAGCAAGAGACGCGCGGGGGGATCACAAGAGACCCAGTACTTC. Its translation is CASKRRAGGSQETQYF.

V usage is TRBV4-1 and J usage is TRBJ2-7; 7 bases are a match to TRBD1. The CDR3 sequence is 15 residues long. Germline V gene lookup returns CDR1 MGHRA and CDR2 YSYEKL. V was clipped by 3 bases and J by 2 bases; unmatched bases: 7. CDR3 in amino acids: CASSHGLGGPYEQYF. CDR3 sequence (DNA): TGCGCCAGCAGCCATGGGTTAGGGGGCCCCTACGAGCAGTACTTC.

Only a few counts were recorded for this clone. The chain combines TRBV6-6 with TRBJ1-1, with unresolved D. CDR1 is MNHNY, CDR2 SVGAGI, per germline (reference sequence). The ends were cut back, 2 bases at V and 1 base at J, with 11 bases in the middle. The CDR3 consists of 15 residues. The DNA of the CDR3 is TGTGCCAGCAGTTACCTTGAGGTCCCGAACACTGAAGCTTTCTTT. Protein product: CASSYLEVPNTEAFF.

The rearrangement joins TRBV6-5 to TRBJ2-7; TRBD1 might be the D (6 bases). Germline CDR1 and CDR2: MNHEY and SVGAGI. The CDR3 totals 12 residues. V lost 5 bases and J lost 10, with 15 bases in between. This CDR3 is CASSPNTGNQYF. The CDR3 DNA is TGTGCCAGCAGTCCGAATACAGGGAACCAGTACTTC.

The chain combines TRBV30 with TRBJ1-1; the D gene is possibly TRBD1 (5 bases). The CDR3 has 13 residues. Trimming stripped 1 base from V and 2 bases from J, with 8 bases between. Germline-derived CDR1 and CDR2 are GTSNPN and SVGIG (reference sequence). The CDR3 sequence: CAWSGQINTEAFF. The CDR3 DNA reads TGTGCCTGGAGTGGACAGATTAACACTGAAGCTTTCTTT. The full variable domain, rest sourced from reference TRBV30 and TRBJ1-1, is SQTIHQWPATLVQPVGSPLSLECTVEGTSNPNLYWYRQAAGRGLQLLFYSVGIGQISSEVPQNLSASRPQDRQFILSSKKLLLSDSGFYLCAWSGQINTEAFFGQGTRLTVV.

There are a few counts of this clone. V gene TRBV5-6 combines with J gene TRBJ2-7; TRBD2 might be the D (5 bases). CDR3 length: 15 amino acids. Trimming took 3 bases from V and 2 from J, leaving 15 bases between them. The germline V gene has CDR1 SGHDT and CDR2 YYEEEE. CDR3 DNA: TGTGCCAGCAGCTCGCCTTCGAAGGGAGCCTACGAGCAGTACTTC. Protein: CASSSPSKGAYEQYF. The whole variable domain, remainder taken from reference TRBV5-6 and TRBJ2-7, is DAGVTQSPTHLIKTRGQQVTLRCSPKSGHDTVSWYQQALGQGPQFIFQYYEEEERQRGNFPDRFSGHQFPNYSSELNVNALLLGDSALYLCASSSPSKGAYEQYFGPGTRLTVT.

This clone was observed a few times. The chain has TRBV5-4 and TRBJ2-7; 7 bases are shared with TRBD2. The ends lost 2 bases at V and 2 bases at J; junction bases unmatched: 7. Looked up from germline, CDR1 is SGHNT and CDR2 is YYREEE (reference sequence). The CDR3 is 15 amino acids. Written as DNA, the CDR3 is TGTGCCAGCAGCTTCTCTAGCGGTAACACCTACGAGCAGTACTTC. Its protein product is CASSFSSGNTYEQYF.

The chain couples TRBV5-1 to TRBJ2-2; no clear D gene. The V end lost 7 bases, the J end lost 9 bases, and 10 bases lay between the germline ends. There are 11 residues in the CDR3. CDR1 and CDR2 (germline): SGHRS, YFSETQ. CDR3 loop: CASLGYRELFF. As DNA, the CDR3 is TGCGCCAGCCTCGGTTATAGGGAGCTGTTTTTT. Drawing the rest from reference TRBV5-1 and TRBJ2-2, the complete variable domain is KAGVTQTPRYLIKTRGQQVTLSCSPISGHRSVSWYQQTPGQGLQFLFEYFSETQRNKGNFPGRFSGRQFSNSRSEMNVSTLELGDSALYLCASLGYRELFFGEGSRLTVL.

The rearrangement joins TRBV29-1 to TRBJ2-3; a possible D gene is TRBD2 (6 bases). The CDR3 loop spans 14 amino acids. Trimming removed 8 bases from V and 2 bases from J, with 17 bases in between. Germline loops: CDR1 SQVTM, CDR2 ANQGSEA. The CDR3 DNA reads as TGCAGCTCACGCATCGGGAGCACCACAGATACGCAGTATTTT. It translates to CSSRIGSTTDTQYF.

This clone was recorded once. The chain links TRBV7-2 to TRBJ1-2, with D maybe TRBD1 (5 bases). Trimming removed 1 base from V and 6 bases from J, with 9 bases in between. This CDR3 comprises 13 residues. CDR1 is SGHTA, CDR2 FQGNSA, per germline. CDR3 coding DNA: TGTGCCAGCAGCTTAGGGACACAGAATGGCTACACCTTC. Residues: CASSLGTQNGYTF.

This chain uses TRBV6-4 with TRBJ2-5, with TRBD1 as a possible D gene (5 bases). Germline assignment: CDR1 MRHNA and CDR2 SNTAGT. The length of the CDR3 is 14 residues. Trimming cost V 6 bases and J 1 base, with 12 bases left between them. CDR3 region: CASSPTESQETQYF. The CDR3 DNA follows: TGTGCCAGCAGCCCGACAGAGAGCCAAGAGACCCAGTACTTC.

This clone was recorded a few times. For the CDR3, the DNA is TGCGCCAGCAGCTTGGCCGGGGAGACCCAGTACTTC. Its protein product is CASSLAGETQYF. This chain connects TRBV5-1 to TRBJ2-5; D remains unclear. V dropped 0 bases and J dropped 5 bases, with 5 bases sitting between them. The V gene's germline CDR1 is SGHRS and CDR2 YFSETQ. This CDR3 has 12 amino acids.

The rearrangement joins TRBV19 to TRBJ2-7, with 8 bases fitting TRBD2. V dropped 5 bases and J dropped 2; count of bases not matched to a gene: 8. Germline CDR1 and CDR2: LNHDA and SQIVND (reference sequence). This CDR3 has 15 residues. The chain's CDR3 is CASSVTSAPAYEQYF. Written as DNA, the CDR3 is TGTGCCAGTAGTGTGACTAGCGCCCCCGCCTACGAGCAGTACTTC.

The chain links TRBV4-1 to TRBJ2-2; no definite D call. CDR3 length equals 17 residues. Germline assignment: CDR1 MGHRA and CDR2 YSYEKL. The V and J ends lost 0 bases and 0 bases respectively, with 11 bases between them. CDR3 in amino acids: CASSQEAPSSNTGELFF. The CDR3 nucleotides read TGCGCCAGCAGCCAAGAAGCCCCATCTTCGAACACCGGGGAGCTGTTTTTT.

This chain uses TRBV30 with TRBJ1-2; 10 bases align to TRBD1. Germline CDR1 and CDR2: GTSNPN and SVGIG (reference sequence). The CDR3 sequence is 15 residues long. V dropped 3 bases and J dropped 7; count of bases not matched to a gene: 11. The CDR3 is CAWRIGTGEVGGYTF. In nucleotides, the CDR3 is TGTGCCTGGAGGATTGGGACAGGGGAAGTAGGTGGCTACACCTTC.

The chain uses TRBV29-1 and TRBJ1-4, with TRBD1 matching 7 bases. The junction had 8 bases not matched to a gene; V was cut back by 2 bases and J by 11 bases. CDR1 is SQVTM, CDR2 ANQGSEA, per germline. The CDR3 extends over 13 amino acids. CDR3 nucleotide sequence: TGCAGCGTTGAAAGCGGCCAGGGGGGCAAACTGTTTTTT. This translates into CSVESGQGGKLFF.

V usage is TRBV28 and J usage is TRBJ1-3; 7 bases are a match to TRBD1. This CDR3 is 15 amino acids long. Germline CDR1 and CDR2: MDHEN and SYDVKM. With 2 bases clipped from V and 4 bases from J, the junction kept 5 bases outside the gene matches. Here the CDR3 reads CASSLPPTGGNTIYF. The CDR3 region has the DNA TGTGCCAGCAGTTTACCTCCGACAGGGGGAAACACCATATATTTT.

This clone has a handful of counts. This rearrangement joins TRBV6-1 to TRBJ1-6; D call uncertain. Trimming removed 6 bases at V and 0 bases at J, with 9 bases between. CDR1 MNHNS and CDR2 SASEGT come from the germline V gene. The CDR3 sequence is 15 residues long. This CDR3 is CASSEESSYNSPLHF. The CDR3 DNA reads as TGTGCCAGCAGCGAGGAGAGCTCCTATAATTCACCCCTCCACTTT.